This TCR beta chain is from a study of regulatory T cells in long-lasting Graves disease. Germline V gene data show CDR1 as SGHDT and CDR2 as YYEEEE. V lost 5 bases to trimming and J lost 4 bases; unmatched junction nucleotides: 12. This CDR3 is 16 amino acids long. Arm-PCR with iRepertoire HTBI primers amplified the CDR3 regions for these TCR beta libraries. TCRdb redid the calling of the multiplex PCR reads with MiXCR, one entry per CDR3 protein. The data contain about 560,000 distinct CDR3 sequences, roughly 15% of them singletons. This clonotype came up a few times. The time point denotes: newly diagnosed GD, antithyroid drugs for less than 3 months. The authors made the TCR library using RNA they extracted from PBMCs. The data also belong to a second study, concerning T cells in Graves' hyperthyroidism and ophthalmopathy.

The rearrangement links TRBV5-6 to TRBJ2-1, with 7 bases lining up with TRBD1. This clonotype was obtained from a man younger than 30 with Graves disease. The sample was peripheral blood mononuclear cells (PBMCs), taken at new diagnosis, from a patient treated with antithyroid drugs. In DNA form, the CDR3 reads TGTGCCAGCAGTCACCCCGCTACAGGGGTTTACAATGAGCAGTTCTTC. Its translation: CASSHPATGVYNEQFF.